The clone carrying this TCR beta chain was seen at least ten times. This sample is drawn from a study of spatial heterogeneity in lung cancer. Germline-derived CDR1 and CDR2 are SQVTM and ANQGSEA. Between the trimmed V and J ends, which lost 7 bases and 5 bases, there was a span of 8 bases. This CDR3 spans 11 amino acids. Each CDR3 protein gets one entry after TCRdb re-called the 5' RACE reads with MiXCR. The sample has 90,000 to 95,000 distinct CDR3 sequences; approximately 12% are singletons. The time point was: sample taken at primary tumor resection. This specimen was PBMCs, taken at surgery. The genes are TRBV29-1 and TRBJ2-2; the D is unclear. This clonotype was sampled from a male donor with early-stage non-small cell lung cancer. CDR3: CSGRGTGELFF. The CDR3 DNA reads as TGCAGCGGAAGAGGAACCGGGGAGCTGTTTTTT.